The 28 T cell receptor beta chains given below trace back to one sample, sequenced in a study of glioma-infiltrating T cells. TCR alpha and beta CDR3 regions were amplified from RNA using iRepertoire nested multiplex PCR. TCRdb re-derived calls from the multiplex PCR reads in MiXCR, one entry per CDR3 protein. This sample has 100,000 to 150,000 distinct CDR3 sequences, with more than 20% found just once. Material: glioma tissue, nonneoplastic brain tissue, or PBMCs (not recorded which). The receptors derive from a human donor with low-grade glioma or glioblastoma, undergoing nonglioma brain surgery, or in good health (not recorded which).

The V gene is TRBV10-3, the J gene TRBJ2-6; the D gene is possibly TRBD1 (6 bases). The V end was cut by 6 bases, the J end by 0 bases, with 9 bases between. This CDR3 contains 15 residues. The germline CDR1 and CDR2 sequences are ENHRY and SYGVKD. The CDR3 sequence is CAIRDSSSGANVLTF. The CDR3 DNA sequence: TGTGCCATCAGGGACAGTAGCTCTGGGGCCAACGTCCTGACTTTC.

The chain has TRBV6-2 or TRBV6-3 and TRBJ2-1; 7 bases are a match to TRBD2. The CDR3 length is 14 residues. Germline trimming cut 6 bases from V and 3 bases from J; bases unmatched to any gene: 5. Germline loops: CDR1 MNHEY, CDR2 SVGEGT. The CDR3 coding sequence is TGTGCCAGCAGGGGGGACTACGACTACAATGAGCAGTTCTTC. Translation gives CASRGDYDYNEQFF.

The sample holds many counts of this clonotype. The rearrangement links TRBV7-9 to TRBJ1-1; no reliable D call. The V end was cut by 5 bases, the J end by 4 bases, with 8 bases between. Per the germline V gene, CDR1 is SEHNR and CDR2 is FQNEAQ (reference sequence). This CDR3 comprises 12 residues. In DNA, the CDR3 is TGTGCCAGCAGCAGAGTGGCCACTGAAGCTTTCTTT. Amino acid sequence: CASSRVATEAFF. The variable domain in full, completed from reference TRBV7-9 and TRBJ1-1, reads DTGVSQNPRHKITKRGQNVTFRCDPISEHNRLYWYRQTLGQGPEFLTYFQNEAQLEKSRLLSDRFSAERPKGSFSTLEIQRTEQGDSAMYLCASSRVATEAFFGQGTRLTVV.

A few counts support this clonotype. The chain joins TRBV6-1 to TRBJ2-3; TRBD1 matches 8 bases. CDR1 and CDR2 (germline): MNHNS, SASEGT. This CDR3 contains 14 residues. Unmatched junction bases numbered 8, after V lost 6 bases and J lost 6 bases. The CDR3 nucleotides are TGTGCCAGCAGGAACAGGGGGGCCATGGATACGCAGTATTTT. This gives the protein CASRNRGAMDTQYF.

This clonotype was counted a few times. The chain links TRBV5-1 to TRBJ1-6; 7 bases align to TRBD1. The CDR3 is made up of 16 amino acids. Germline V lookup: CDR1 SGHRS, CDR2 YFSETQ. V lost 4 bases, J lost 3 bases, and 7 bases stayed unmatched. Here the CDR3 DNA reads TGCGCCAGCAGCATCGGACAGGCTGGCTATAATTCACCCCTCCACTTT. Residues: CASSIGQAGYNSPLHF. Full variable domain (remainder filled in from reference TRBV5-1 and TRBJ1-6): KAGVTQTPRYLIKTRGQQVTLSCSPISGHRSVSWYQQTPGQGLQFLFEYFSETQRNKGNFPGRFSGRQFSNSRSEMNVSTLELGDSALYLCASSIGQAGYNSPLHFGNGTRLTVT.

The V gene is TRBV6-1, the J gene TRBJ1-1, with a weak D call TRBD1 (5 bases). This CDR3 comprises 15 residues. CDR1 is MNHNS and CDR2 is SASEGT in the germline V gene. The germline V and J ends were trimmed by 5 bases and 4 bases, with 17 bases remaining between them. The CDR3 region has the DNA TGTGCCAGCAGTTCCCCCCCCAGGGACGGCACTGAAGCTTTCTTT. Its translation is CASSSPPRDGTEAFF.

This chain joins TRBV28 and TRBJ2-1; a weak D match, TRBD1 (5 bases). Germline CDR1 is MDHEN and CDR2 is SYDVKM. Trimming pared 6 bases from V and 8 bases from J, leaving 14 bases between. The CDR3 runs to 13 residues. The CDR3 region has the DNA TGTGCCAGCAGCGTAGGGGTCTCGGATGAGCAGTTCTTC. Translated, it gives CASSVGVSDEQFF.

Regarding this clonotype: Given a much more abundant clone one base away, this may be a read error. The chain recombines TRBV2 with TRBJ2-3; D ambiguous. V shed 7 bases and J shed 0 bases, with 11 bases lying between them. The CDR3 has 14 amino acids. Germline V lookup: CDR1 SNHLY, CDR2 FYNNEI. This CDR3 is CASNRSRSTDTQYF. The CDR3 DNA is TGTGCCAGCAATCGGAGTAGAAGCACAGATACGCAGTATTTT.

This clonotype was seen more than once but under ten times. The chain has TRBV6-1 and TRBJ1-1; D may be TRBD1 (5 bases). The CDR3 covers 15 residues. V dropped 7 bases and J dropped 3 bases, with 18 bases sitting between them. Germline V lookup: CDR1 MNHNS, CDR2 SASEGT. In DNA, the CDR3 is TGTGCCAGCAAAAGGGGACGGATGGGCGACACTGAAGCTTTCTTT. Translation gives CASKRGRMGDTEAFF.

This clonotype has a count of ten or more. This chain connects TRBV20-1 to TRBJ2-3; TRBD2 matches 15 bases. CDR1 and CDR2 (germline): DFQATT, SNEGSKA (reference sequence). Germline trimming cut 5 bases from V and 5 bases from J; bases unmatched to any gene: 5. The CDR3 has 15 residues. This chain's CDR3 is CSARTSGGAVDTQYF. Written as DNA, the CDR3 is TGCAGTGCTCGGACTAGCGGGGGGGCCGTAGATACGCAGTATTTT.

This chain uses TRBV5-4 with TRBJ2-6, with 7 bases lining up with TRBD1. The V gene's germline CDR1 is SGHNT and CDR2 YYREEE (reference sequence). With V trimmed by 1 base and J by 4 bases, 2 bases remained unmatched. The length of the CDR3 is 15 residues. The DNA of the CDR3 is TGTGCCAGCAGCTTGCAGGGGGTCGGGGCCAACGTCCTGACTTTC. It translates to CASSLQGVGANVLTF.

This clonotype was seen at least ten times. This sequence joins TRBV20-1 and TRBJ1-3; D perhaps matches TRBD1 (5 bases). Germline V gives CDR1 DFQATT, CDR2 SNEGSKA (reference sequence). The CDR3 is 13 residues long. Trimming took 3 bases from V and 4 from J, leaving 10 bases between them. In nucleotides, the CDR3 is TGCAGTGCTAGCAGGGCAGGGGGAAACACCATATATTTT. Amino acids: CSASRAGGNTIYF.

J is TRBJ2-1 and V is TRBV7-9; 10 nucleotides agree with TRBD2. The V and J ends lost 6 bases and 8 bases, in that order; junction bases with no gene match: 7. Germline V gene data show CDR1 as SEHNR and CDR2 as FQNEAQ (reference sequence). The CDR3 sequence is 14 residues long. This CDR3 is CASSHSGGRHEQFF. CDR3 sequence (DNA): TGTGCCAGCAGTCATAGCGGGGGGCGGCATGAGCAGTTCTTC.

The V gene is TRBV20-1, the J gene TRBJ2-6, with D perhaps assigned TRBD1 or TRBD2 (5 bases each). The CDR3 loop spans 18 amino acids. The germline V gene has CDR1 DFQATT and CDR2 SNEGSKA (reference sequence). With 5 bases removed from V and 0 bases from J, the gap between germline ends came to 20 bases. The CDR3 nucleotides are TGCAGTGCTCCCGGGACGGACGCGACGGGCTCTGGGGCCAACGTCCTGACTTTC. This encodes CSAPGTDATGSGANVLTF.

CDR3 residues: CASRIRGNQPQHF. CDR3 coding DNA: TGTGCCAGCCGGATCAGGGGCAATCAGCCCCAGCATTTT. The rearrangement joins TRBV18 to TRBJ1-5; weak D call: TRBD1 (5 bases). V lost 8 bases and J lost 2, with 10 bases in between. CDR3 length: 13 amino acids. Germline CDR1 KGHSH, CDR2 LQKENI.

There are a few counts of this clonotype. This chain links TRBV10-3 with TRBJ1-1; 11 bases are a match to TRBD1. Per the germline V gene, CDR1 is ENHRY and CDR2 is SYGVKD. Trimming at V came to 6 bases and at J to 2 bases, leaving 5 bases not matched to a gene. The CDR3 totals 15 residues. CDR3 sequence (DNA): TGTGCCATCAGAGCCCGGACAGGGGGCAACACTGAAGCTTTCTTT. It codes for CAIRARTGGNTEAFF.

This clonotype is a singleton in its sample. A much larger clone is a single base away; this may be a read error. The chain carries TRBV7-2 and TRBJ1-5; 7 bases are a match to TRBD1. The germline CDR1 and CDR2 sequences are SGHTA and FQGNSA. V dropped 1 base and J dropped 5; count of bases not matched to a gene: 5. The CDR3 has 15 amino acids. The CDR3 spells CASSLDRGGDQPQHF. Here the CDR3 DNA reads TGTGCCAGCAGCTTAGATCGAGGGGGCGATCAGCCCCAGCATTTT.

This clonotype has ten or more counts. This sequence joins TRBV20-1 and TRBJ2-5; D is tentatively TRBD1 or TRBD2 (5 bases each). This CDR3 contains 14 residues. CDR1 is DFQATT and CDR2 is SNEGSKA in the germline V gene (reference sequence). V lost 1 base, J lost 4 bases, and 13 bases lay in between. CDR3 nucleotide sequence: TGCAGTGCTAGAGCCCCGGGACCTGGAGAGACCCAGTACTTC. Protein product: CSARAPGPGETQYF.

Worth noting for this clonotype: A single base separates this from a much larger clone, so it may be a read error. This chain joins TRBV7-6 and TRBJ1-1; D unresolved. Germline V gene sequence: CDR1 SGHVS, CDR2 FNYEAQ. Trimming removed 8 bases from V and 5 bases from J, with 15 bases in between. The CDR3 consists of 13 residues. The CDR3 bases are TGTGCCAGCCGTCGCCGATTGGGGACTGAAGCTTTCTTT. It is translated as CASRRRLGTEAFF. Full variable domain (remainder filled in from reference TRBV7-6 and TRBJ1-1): GAGVSQSPRYKVTKRGQDVALRCDPISGHVSLYWYRQALGQGPEFLTYFNYEAQQDKSGLPNDRFSAERPEGSISTLTIQRTEQRDSAMYRCASRRRLGTEAFFGQGTRLTVV.

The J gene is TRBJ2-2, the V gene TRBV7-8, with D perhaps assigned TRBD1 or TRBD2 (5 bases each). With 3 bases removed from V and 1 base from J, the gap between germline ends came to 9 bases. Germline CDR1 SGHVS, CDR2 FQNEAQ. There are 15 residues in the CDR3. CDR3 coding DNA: TGTGCCAGCAGCTTGGGGACCGTGAACACCGGGGAGCTGTTTTTT. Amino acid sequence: CASSLGTVNTGELFF.

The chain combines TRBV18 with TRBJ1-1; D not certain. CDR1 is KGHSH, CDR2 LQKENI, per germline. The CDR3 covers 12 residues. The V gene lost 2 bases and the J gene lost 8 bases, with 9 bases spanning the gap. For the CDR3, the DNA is TGTGCCAGCTCACCAATTGACGCGGAAGCTTTCTTT. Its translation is CASSPIDAEAFF.

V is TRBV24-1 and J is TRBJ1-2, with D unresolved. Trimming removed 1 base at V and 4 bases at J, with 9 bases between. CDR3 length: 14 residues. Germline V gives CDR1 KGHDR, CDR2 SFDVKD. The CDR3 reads CATSDLNKSYGYTF. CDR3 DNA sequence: TGTGCCACCAGTGATTTAAATAAGTCCTATGGCTACACCTTC.

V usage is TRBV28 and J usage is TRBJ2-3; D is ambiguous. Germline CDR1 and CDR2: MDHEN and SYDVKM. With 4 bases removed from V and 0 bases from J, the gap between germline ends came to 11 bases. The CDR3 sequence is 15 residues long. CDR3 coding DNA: TGTGCCAGCAGTTCCCTAGAGGCTAGCACAGATACGCAGTATTTT. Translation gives CASSSLEASTDTQYF.

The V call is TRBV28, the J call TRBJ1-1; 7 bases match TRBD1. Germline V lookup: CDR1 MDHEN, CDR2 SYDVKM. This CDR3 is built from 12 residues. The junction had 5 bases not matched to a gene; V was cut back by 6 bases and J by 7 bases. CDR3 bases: TGTGCCAGCAGCCGACAGGGCATTGAAGCTTTCTTT. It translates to CASSRQGIEAFF.

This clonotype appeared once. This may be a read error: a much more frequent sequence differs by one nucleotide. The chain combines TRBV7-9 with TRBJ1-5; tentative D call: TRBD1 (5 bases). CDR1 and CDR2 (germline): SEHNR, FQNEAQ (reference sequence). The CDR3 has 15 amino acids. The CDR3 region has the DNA TGTGCCAGCGGCTTAAATTCTCCAGGGAATCAGCCCCAGCATTTT. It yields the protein CASGLNSPGNQPQHF.

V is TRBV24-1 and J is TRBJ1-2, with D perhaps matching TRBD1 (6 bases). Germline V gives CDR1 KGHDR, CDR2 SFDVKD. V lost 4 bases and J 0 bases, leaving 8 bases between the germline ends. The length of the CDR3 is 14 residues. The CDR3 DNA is TGTGCCACCAGTGACCGGACAGCTAACTATGGCTACACCTTC. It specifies CATSDRTANYGYTF.

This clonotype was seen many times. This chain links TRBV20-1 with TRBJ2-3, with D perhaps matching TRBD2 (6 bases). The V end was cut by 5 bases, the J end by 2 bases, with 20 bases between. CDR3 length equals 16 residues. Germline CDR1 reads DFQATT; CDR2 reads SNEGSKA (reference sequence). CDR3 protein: CSAHVAGRLVTDTQYF. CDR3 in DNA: TGCAGTGCTCACGTGGCAGGGAGGTTGGTCACAGATACGCAGTATTTT.

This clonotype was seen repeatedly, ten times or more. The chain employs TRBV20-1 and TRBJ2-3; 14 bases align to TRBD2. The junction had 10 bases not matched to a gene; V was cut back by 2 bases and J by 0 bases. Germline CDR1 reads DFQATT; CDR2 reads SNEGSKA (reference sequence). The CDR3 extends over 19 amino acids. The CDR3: CSARPLTSGGGYSTDTQYF. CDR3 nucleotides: TGCAGTGCTAGACCCTTGACTAGCGGGGGGGGGTATAGCACAGATACGCAGTATTTT.